This note documents a single T cell receptor (beta chain) sequence. Antigen unknown. The CDR3 contains 13 residues. Looked up from germline, CDR1 is SEHNR and CDR2 is FQNEAQ (reference sequence). The V and J ends lost 5 bases and 12 bases, in that order; junction bases with no gene match: 7. The source of the sample is a study of graft-versus-host responses after intestinal transplantation. Study-wide background: Isolated intestinal, liver-intestinal, or multivisceral transplants had been given to the recipients. Study-level results: Early declines in HvG clones that occurred post-transplant were associated with peak circulating GvH clone levels. Clonal ratios of graft-versus-host to host-versus-graft in allografts were high for patients exhibiting graft-donor T cell macrochimerism. There were GvH clones found in recipient marrow, and some of them appeared first in ileum or blood.

Some clones are missing from TCRdb's copy, which holds only in-frame ones; the method was immunoSEQ multiplex PCR. The sample contains 30,000 to 35,000 clones, approximately 83% of which appear only once. The sample consisted of unstimulated CD8+ T cells sorted from spleen or lymph node cells, taken before intestinal transplant. This rearrangement joins TRBV7-9 to TRBJ2-1, with 10 bases fitting TRBD1. The source is a human donor who received an intestinal transplant. The CDR3 sequence: CASSAYRTGGQFF. In nucleotides, the CDR3 is TGTGCCAGCAGCGCCTACAGGACAGGGGGGCAGTTCTTC.